These T cell receptor beta chains were read from a single sample in a study of blood T cell repertoires in COVID-19. Profiling relied on immunoSEQ multiplex PCR, and the TCRdb table lists in-frame clones only, not all of them. The sample has about 670,000 clones, 85% to 90% seen once; the top ten hold 0.2% to 0.3%. Sequenced material: peripheral blood. These receptors were collected from a young woman with acute or convalescent COVID-19. The CDR3 runs from the conserved cysteine through the conserved F or W. A D gene is named only where the DNA matches it firmly.

v_gene: TRBV30; d_gene: .; j_gene: TRBJ1-1; CDR3aa: CAWSSGLNTEAFF
v_gene: TRBV19; d_gene: .; j_gene: TRBJ2-7; CDR3aa: CASFDSGRRQYF
v_gene: TRBV14; d_gene: .; j_gene: TRBJ2-3; CDR3aa: CASSQVGGADTQYF
v_gene: TRBV3-1/TRBV3-2; d_gene: .; j_gene: TRBJ1-1; CDR3aa: CASSRWGENTEAFF
v_gene: TRBV7-2; d_gene: .; j_gene: TRBJ2-2; CDR3aa: CASKGVTTTNTGELFF
v_gene: TRBV3-1/TRBV3-2; d_gene: TRBD2; j_gene: TRBJ2-7; CDR3aa: CASSQLGRTSGYEQYF
v_gene: TRBV21-1; d_gene: .; j_gene: TRBJ1-5; CDR3aa: CASSQGPGSNQPQHF
v_gene: TRBV5-1; d_gene: .; j_gene: TRBJ2-7; CDR3aa: CASSLAGFFSYEQYF
v_gene: TRBV9; d_gene: TRBD1; j_gene: TRBJ2-5; CDR3aa: CASSTSGQGAGETQYF
v_gene: TRBV12-3/TRBV12-4; d_gene: .; j_gene: TRBJ1-4; CDR3aa: CASSPPRDAKLFF
v_gene: TRBV19; d_gene: TRBD1; j_gene: TRBJ2-1; CDR3aa: CASSMDRVIGNEQFF